This TCR beta chain was profiled in a study of blood T cells in healthy people across ages. In the study overall: Template switching captured about one barcoded beta molecule per two T cells.

Then a second PCR, running roughly 7 to 11 cycles, was carried out with a sample-barcoded 5' primer and a J-beta primer mix. A template-switch adaptor with 12 random nucleotides tagged each cDNA molecule. TCRdb called the 5' RACE reads again in MiXCR, with one record for every CDR3 protein. The table has about a million distinct CDR3 sequences, roughly half seen once. Trimming pared 4 bases from V and 2 bases from J, leaving 14 bases between. Germline V gives CDR1 KGHSH, CDR2 LQKENI. CDR3 length: 15 amino acids. Investigators took approximately 9.4 milliliters of peripheral blood from every donor. The sample taken for sequencing was blood. This rearrangement joins TRBV18 to TRBJ1-2, with D hard to call. This receptor was taken from a woman aged 60-75 years in good health. The CDR3 region is CASSLRNGQNYGYTF. CDR3 bases: TGTGCCAGCTCACTAAGGAACGGGCAGAACTATGGCTACACCTTC.